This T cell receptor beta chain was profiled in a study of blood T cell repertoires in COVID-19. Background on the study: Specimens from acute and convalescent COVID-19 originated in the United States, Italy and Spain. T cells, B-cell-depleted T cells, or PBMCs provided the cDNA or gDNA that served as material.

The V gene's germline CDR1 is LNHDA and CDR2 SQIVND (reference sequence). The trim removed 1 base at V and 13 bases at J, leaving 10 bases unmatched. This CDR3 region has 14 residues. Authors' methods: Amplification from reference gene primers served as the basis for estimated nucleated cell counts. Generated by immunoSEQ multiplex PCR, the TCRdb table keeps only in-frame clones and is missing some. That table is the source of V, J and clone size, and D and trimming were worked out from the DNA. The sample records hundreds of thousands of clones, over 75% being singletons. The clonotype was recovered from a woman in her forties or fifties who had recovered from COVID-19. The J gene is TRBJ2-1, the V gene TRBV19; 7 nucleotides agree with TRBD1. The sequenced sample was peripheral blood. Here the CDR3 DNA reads TGTGCCAGTAGTATAGTTTTGGCAGGGGGTCCACAGTTCTTC. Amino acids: CASSIVLAGGPQFF.